This TCR beta chain was sequenced in a study of read filtering for tumor transcriptome and immune sequencing. General study results and limits: Even smaller IR-seq throughput identified most shared clonotypes.

Trimming cost V 4 bases and J 4 bases; bases outside gene matches: 7. CDR1 and CDR2 from the germline V gene are LNHDA and SQIVND (reference sequence). CDR3 length equals 15 residues. This library used around 400 ng RNA and molecular barcoded adaptors spanning alpha/delta and beta/gamma chains. One entry per CDR3 protein, called by TCRdb with MiXCR from the reads. The table has approximately 90,000 distinct CDR3 sequences, roughly a fifth seen once. On this clonotype itself: Its specificity is not known.

The specimen was a population of CD138-negative cells sorted from bone marrow. This sequence joins TRBV19 and TRBJ2-1; 7 nucleotides match TRBD2. This sequence was found in a donor aged 40 or over with multiple myeloma. CDR3 DNA: TGTGCCAGTAGTAGATCCGGGACTACGTACAATGAGCAGTTCTTC. It encodes CASSRSGTTYNEQFF.